This T cell receptor beta chain was documented in a study of Tregs in tolerant kidney transplant recipients. Study background: Related graft donors supplied nonmyeloablative bone marrow transplants, and mixed chimerism was transient.

Germline CDR1 reads LNHDA; CDR2 reads SQIVND (reference sequence). V was shortened by 8 bases and J by 8 bases, with 15 bases between the two germline ends. This CDR3 comprises 12 residues. Study conclusions and caveats: Tregs expanded with activated donor B cells seemed most donor-specific. Validation in larger populations is needed because few patients were studied.

Unstimulated Tregs (CD4+CD25+CD127-) and CD4+CD25- non-Tregs were sorted from PBMCs. With regard to this clone: Antigen specificity is unknown.

Some clones are missing from TCRdb's copy, which holds only in-frame ones; the method was immunoSEQ multiplex PCR. The sample comprises around 74,000 clones, 95% to 98% of which are singletons, and around 0.6% rests with the top ten. V gene TRBV19 combines with J gene TRBJ1-2; D perhaps matches TRBD1 (5 bases). This specimen was CD4+ T cells from blood, taken before the transplant. The TCR was taken from a human donor who received a combined kidney and bone marrow transplant. CDR3 protein: CASGAREGGYTF. DNA for the CDR3: TGTGCCAGTGGGGCTAGGGAAGGAGGCTACACCTTC. Full variable domain (remainder filled in from reference TRBV19 and TRBJ1-2): DGGITQSPKYLFRKEGQNVTLSCEQNLNHDAMYWYRQDPGQGLRLIYYSQIVNDFQKGDIAEGYSVSREKKESFPLTVTSAQKNPTAFYLCASGAREGGYTFGSGTRLTVV.